In its sample, the clone carrying this T cell receptor (beta chain) was seen once. No antigen is known for it. The data belong to a study of OX40 agonist ivuxolimab in advanced cancers. The wider study: A mean age of approximately 58 years, range roughly 20 to 85, was recorded, and over 65% were male.

Sequencing was performed with immunoSEQ multiplex PCR; in TCRdb, only in-frame clones are kept and a portion is missing. The sample has over 75,000 clones, approximately 88% seen once; the top ten hold approximately 1.5%. Researchers took blood at baseline, on cycle 4 day 1, and on cycle 7 day 1. There are 14 residues in the CDR3. Germline CDR1 is SGHVS and CDR2 is FQNEAQ. V dropped 2 bases and J dropped 7 bases, with 11 bases sitting between them. Findings of the study overall: The CD4+ and CD8+ T cells in the blood had expanded clonally by week 6 at 0.1 to 3.0 mg/kg. What antigens the expanded peripheral T cells recognized was never established.

The TCR comes from an adult with an advanced solid tumor such as melanoma, head and neck, liver or kidney cancer. The chain joins TRBV7-8 to TRBJ1-4; D may be TRBD1 (6 bases). The sequences come from CD4+ or CD8+ T cells sorted from blood, collected in a trial of the OX40 agonist ivuxolimab. CDR3: CASSLSGGGEKLFF. CDR3 DNA sequence: TGTGCCAGCAGCTTATCCGGGGGCGGTGAAAAACTGTTTTTT.